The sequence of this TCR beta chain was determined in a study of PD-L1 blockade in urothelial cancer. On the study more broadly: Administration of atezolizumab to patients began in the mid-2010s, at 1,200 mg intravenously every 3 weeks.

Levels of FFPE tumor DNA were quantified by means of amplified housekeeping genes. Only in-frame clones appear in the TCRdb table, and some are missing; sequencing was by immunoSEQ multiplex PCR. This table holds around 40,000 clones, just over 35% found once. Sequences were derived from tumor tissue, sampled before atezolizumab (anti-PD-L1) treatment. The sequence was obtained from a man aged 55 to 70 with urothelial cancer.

CDR3 coding DNA: TGTGCCAGCCTAAACCGGGACCTTGGCTACACCTTC. Its translation is CASLNRDLGYTF. The chain has TRBV28 and TRBJ1-2, with D possibly matching TRBD1 (5 bases). The CDR3 is made up of 12 amino acids. Germline-derived CDR1 and CDR2 are MDHEN and SYDVKM. The ends were cut back, 8 bases at V and 7 bases at J, with 14 bases in the middle.